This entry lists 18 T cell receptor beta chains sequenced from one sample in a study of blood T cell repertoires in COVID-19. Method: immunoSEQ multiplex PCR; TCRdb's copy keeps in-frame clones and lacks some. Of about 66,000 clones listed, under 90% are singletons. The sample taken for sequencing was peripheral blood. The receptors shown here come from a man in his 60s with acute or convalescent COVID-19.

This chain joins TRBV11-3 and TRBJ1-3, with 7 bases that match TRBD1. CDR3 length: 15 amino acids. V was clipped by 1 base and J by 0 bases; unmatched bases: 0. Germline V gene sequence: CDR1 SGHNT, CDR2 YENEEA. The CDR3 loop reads CASSLGDSSGNTIYF. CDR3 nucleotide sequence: TGTGCCAGCAGCTTAGGGGACAGCTCTGGAAACACCATATATTTT.

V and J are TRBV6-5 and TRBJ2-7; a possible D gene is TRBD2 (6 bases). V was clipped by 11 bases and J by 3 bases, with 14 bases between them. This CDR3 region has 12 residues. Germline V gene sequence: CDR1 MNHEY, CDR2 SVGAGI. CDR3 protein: CAARGVFYEQYF. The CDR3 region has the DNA TGTGCCGCTCGCGGGGTCTTCTACGAGCAGTACTTC.

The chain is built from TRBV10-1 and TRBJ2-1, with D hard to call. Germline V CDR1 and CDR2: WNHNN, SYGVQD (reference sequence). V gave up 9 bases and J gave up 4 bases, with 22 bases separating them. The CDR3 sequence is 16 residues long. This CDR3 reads CASYWSARRLYNEQFF. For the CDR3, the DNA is TGCGCCAGTTACTGGAGTGCCCGACGCCTTTACAATGAGCAGTTCTTC.

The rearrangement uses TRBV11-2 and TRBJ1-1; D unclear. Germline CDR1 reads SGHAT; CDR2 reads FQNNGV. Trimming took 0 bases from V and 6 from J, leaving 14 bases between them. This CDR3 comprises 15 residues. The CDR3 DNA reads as TGTGCCAGCAGCTTAGATCGGCTGGAGGAGGCTGAAGCTTTCTTT. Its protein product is CASSLDRLEEAEAFF.

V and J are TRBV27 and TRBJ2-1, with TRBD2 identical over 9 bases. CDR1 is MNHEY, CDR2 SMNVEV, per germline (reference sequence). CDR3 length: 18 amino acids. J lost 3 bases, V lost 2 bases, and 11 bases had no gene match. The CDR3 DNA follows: TGTGCCAGCAGTTTAGTGACCCCGGGTAGCGGGGGCTACAATGAGCAGTTCTTC. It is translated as CASSLVTPGSGGYNEQFF.

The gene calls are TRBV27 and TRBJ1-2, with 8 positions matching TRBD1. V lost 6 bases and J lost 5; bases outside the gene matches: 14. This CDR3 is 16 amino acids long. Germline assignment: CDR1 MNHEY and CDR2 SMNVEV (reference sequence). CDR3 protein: CASRPPPDRGGYGYTF. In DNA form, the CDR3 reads TGTGCCAGCAGGCCTCCCCCCGACAGGGGTGGTTATGGCTACACCTTC.

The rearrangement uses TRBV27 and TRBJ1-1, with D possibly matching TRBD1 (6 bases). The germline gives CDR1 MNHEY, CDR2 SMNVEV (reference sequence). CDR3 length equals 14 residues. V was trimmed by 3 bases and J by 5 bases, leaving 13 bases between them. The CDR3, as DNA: TGTGCCAGCAGTTTTGCGGGGGGCCTTACTGAAGCTTTCTTT. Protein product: CASSFAGGLTEAFF.

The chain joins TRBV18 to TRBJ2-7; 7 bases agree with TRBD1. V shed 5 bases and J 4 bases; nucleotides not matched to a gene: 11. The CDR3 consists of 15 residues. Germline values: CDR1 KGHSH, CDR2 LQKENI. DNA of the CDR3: TGTGCCAGCTCATACGAAGCCCCAGGGGGTTACGAGCAGTACTTC. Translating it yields CASSYEAPGGYEQYF.

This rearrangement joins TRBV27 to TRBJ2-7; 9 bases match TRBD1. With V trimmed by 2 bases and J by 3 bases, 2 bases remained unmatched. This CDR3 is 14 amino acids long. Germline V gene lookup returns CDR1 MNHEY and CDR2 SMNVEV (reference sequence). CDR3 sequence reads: CASSLRQGGYEQYF. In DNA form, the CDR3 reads TGTGCCAGCAGTTTACGACAGGGGGGCTACGAGCAGTACTTC.

CDR3 protein: CASSLEDPGQGKGYGYTF. CDR3 nucleotide sequence: TGTGCCAGCAGCTTAGAGGATCCGGGACAGGGAAAAGGCTATGGCTACACCTTC. V and J are TRBV11-2 and TRBJ1-2, with 9 bases matching TRBD1. The germline gives CDR1 SGHAT, CDR2 FQNNGV. The CDR3 covers 18 residues. V lost 0 bases to trimming and J lost 4 bases; unmatched junction nucleotides: 12.

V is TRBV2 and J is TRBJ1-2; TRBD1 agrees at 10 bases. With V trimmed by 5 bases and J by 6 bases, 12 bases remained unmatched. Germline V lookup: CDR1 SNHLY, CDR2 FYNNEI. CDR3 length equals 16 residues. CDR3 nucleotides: TGTGCCAGCAGTAGACAGGGGGCCATGGGCCTGGATGGCTACACCTTC. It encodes CASSRQGAMGLDGYTF.

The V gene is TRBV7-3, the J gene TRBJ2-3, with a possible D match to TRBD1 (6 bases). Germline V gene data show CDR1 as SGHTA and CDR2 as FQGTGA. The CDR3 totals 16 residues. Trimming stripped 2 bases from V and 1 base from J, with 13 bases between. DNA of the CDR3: TGTGCCAGCAGCTTATCTTCAGGGGCGGGCACAGATACGCAGTATTTT. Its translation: CASSLSSGAGTDTQYF.

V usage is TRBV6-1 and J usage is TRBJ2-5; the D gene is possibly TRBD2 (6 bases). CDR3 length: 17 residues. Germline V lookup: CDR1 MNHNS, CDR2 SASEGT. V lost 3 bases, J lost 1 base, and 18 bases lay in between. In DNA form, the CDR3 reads TGTGCCAGCAGTGAGGAGGTGCGGGGTGGCTCCCAAGAGACCCAGTACTTC. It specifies CASSEEVRGGSQETQYF.

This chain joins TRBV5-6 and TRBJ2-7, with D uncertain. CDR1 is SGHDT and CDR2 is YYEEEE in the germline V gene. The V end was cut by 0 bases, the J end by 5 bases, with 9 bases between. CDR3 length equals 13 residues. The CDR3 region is CASSLGRRDEQYF. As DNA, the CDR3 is TGTGCCAGCAGCTTGGGCCGCCGGGACGAGCAGTACTTC.

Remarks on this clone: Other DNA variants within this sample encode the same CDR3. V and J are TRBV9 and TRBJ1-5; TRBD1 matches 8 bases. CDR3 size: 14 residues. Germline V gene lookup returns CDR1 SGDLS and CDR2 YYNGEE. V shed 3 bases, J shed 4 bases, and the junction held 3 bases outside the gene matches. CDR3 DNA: TGTGCCAGCAGCGCTACAGGGGGAAATCAGCCCCAGCATTTT. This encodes CASSATGGNQPQHF.

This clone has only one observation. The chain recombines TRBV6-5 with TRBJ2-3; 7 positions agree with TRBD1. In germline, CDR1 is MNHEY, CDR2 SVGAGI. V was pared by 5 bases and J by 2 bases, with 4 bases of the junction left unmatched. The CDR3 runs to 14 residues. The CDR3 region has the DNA TGTGCCAGCAGTCGTACAGGGGTCACAGATACGCAGTATTTT. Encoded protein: CASSRTGVTDTQYF.

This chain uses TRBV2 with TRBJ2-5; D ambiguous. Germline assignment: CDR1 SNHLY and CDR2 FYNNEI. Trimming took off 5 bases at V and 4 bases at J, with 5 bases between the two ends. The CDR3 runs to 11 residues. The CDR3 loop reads CASSQLETQYF. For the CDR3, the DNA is TGTGCCAGCAGTCAATTAGAGACCCAGTACTTC.

The CDR3 protein is CASSQGTVLNQPQHF. The CDR3 DNA reads as TGCGCCAGCAGCCAAGGGACAGTGCTCAATCAGCCCCAGCATTTT. The chain combines TRBV4-1 with TRBJ1-5, with D tentatively TRBD1 (6 bases). The V end lost 1 base, the J end lost 3 bases, and 10 bases lay between the germline ends. This CDR3 is 15 amino acids long. From germline, CDR1 is MGHRA and CDR2 YSYEKL.